This record looks at one T cell receptor beta chain sequence and its context. These data originate in a study of blood T cell repertoires in COVID-19. Study overall: The United States, Italy and Spain provided the acute and convalescent COVID-19 samples. T cells, B-cell-depleted T cells, or PBMCs provided the cDNA or gDNA that served as material.

Clinical history reported by participants formed the basis on which cohorts were assigned. Symptom resolution, clearance, or two negative PCRs marked the recovered donors of Cohort 3. The repertoire was sequenced with immunoSEQ multiplex PCR; TCRdb's copy has only in-frame clones and lacks some. Among fewer than 350,000 clones listed, roughly nine tenths were seen once. Specimen: PBMCs or T cells enriched from blood (not recorded which). The source of this sequence is a woman in her thirties or forties who had recovered from COVID-19.

Here the CDR3 reads CAWSVLAVPTGTQYF. In DNA form, the CDR3 reads TGTGCCTGGAGTGTCCTAGCGGTCCCGACGGGGACCCAGTACTTC. This sequence joins TRBV30 and TRBJ2-5, with 7 bases identical to TRBD2. After removal of 0 bases from V and 7 bases from J, the junction contained 11 bases not matched to a gene. Germline V gene lookup returns CDR1 GTSNPN and CDR2 SVGIG (reference sequence). The CDR3 runs to 15 residues.